What follows is one T cell receptor beta chain and its context. Its specificity is not known. Time point indicated: week 23, last vaccination. Vaccine doses each comprised 300 ug of mutant IDH1 20-mer peptide, with topical imiquimod. CDR3 size: 13 residues. V lost 0 bases to trimming and J lost 4 bases, with 6 bases between them. In germline, CDR1 is SGDLS, CDR2 YYNGEE. These data belong to a study of a mutant IDH1 vaccine in newly diagnosed glioma. TCRdb keeps only in-frame clones here, not all; method: immunoSEQ multiplex PCR. Of approximately 60,000 clones in the sample, about nine tenths were seen once.

The genes are TRBV9 and TRBJ2-3, with TRBD2 as a possible D gene (5 bases). This TCR was sampled from a man aged 35 to 55 with glioma. This specimen was PBMCs, taken from a glioma patient whose treatment included an IDH1 peptide vaccine. The CDR3, as DNA: TGTGCCAGCAGCGTAGAGAGGGCAGATACGCAGTATTTT. It translates to CASSVERADTQYF.